The present T cell receptor (beta chain) was sequenced within a study of T cells after yellow fever vaccination (dated by TCRdb to the late 2010s). For the wider study: The SMART-Seq v4 Ultra Low Input RNA kit was used to prepare libraries from fractions with low cell numbers. Two healthy male donors made up the cohort, one aged 18 to 29 years and the other aged 30 to 40 years. Bulk PBMC replicates and cell subsets were isolated from blood drawn at multiple timepoints before and after both primary and secondary immunization. To follow T-cell clones before and after primary and booster YFV17D yellow fever vaccination, bulk TCR alpha and beta repertoires were sequenced over time. On the study overall, not on this receptor specifically: Most clones expanded after primary vaccination were re-detected after the booster (about 96% of CD4 and around 88% of CD8), suggesting broad memory maintenance. A small share of clonotypes occurred in both CD4 and CD8 compartments, likely arising from convergent recombination. Compared with the primary T-cell response, the secondary T-cell response was weaker but faster, peaking on day 5 rather than day 15. Only two donors were included in the study, so the extent to which the findings can be generalized is limited. FACS-sorted repertoires could contain abundant contaminating clonotypes from the bulk population, so computational filtering was required.

The sample's treatment or condition label, in plain terms: live attenuated yellow fever vaccine strain. PBMCs were isolated from peripheral blood using a standard Ficoll-Paque protocol. Epitope-specific CD8 T cells were sorted with a dextramer loaded with the yellow fever NS4B epitope peptide, and anti-CD3 and anti-CD8 staining was applied. RNA was extracted with TriZol from bulk PBMCs, CD4 and CD8 fractions, and dextramer-positive and dextramer-negative fractions. Synthesis of TCR cDNA relied on 5'RACE template switching, a step that introduced a universal primer site along with unique molecular identifiers. Priming for cDNA synthesis came from both the TCR alpha and TCR beta constant segments. Library amplification used two PCR steps, and the second PCR step added sample barcodes and sequencing adapters. Sequencing of libraries was done on Illumina HiSeq 2500 (2x100 bp) or NovaSeq (2x150 bp). For the original study's pipeline: Reads were demultiplexed and collapsed into UMI consensus sequences with MIGEC, and V(D)J alignment was performed with MiXCR. Vaccine-responding clonotypes were defined with edgeR using replicate PBMC samples, requiring FDR below 0.01 and a log2 fold change above 5 up to day 15. Each bulk clonotype received a CD4 or CD8 identity based on whether the sequenced CD4 or CD8 repertoire contained that clonotype at higher abundance. Clonotypes enriched at least 10-fold in dextramer-positive versus dextramer-negative fractions were classed as NS4B-specific, and CD4-biased clonotypes were left out. TCRdb took the public reads, trimmed them with fastp at Q25, ran MiXCR for clone calling and kept in-frame beta chains. Rows are unified per CDR3 protein, each entry keeping the most common DNA and genes. The V and J calls shown here were made by TCRdb, not taken from the authors' results. In all, the sample holds about 96,000 distinct CDR3 sequences, and about 8.2% of those were seen once. Roughly 17% of the sample goes to the ten largest clones.

In its sample, this clonotype was seen a few times. The record has no base qualities; no much larger clone is one base away. This sequence was found in a man aged 18 to 35 who received the YFV17D yellow fever vaccine. Specimen: CD8+ T cells not binding an NS4B(214-222) dextramer, sorted from PBMCs, collected roughly 15 days after the first yellow fever vaccination. The cell subset or site label corresponds to: NS4B epitope dextramer-negative CD8 T cells.

The DNA reads as follows: TGTGCCAGCAGCTTACAGCCTGGGGGTGCAGATACGCAGTATTTT. Translated, this is CASSLQPGGADTQYF. The V and J genes are TRBV3-1 and TRBJ2-3, with the D gene tentatively TRBD1 or TRBD2, based on 5 matching bases in each. The junction shows trimming of 5 bases on V and 4 bases on J, plus 16 bases between the germline ends. Including the terminal cysteine and phenylalanine, the CDR3 comprises 15 residues. Solely the CDR3 DNA is kept, with 45 bases framed from the first base. The germline V gene (reference sequence) supplies CDR1 LGHDT and CDR2 YNNKEL.